What follows is one TCR beta chain and its context. Its cognate antigen has yet to be identified. The record has no base qualities; no much larger clone is one base away. The data stem from a study of blood T cell repertoires in COVID-19 (TCRdb year 2020). Concerning the study at large: Samples covering the acute and convalescent phases of COVID-19 were provided by collaborators in the United States, Italy and Spain. The material from the prospective study consisted of cDNA or gDNA derived from T cells, B-cell-depleted T cells, or PBMCs. Deeply sampled blood TCRbeta repertoires from subjects exposed to, actively infected with, or recovered from COVID-19 were included in the dataset. The repertoires were made available in a free public database intended to serve as a resource for research on the immune response to SARS-CoV-2. Samples were obtained from the ongoing ImmuneRACE study (first 160 participants) and from 950 to 1,500 subjects provided by 6 global collaborators. Sample metadata almost always included a de-identified subject ID, COVID-19 status, age in years and sex. HLA class I and class II types, where available, came from metadata supplied by the sample provider rather than from assay-based typing.

TCRbeta CDR3 regions were amplified from genomic DNA by means of the immunoSEQ Assay, a bias-controlled multiplex PCR. On the authors' methods: The number of nucleated cells in each sample was estimated from the amplification of reference gene primers within the assay. To quantify the absolute abundance of each unique TCRbeta CDR3 rearrangement, sequence reads were collapsed and filtered. For each sample, productive Simpson clonality was calculated as the square root of Simpson's diversity index across productive rearrangements. Sourced from immuneACCESS, this table was stored by TCRdb with only in-frame sequences that have V and J called. A share of the clones is absent; for the studies checked, an unresolved V gene accounts for under half, and the remainder has no known explanation. Clone size and the V and J calls come from that table; the DNA yielded D and trimming. This sample has 200,000 or so clones in its table, and 80% to 90% of those were observed once. The ten largest clones take up about 10% of the sample.

Broad study findings and their caveats: How much clinical and demographic metadata was included differed by source and by participant, and the metadata was provided uncurated.

According to the germline V gene, CDR1 reads MDHEN and CDR2 reads SYDVKM. Trimmed from V: 3 bases; trimmed from J: 4 bases; junction bases lacking a gene match: 6. The CDR3 sequence holds 15 residues, the cysteine and phenylalanine included. The DNA shown is the 45-base CDR3, in frame from base 1. At one collaborating source in Seattle, patients were enrolled during active infection and were followed longitudinally through the course of disease. Each collaborating institution followed its own protocols to collect whole blood in K2EDTA tubes. For TCRbeta analysis, collaborators shipped samples as frozen whole blood, isolated PBMCs, or DNA extracted from either of those sample types.

The receptor chain draws on TRBV28 and TRBJ1-5; TRBD1 aligns with 7 central bases. The sample consisted of peripheral blood. This TCR was sampled from a woman older than 75 with COVID-19, enrolled during active disease. CDR3 loop: CASSLRDSTNQPQHF. The DNA reads TGTGCCAGCAGTTTGCGGGACAGTACGAATCAGCCCCAGCATTTT.